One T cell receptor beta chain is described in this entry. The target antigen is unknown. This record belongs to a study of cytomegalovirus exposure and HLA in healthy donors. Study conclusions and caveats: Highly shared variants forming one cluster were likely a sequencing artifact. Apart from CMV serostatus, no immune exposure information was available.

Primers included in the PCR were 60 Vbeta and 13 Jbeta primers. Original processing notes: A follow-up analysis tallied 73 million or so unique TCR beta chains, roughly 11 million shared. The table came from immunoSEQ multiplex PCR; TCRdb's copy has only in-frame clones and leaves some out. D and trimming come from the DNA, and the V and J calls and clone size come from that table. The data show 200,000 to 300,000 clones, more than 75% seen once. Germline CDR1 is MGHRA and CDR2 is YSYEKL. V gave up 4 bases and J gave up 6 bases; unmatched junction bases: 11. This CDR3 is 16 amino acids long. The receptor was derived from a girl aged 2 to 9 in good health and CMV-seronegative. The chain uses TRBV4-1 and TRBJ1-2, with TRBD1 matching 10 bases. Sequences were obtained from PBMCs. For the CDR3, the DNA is TGCGCCAGCAGCCGAAATGGGGACAGGGGAGTGAATGGCTACACCTTC. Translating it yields CASSRNGDRGVNGYTF.